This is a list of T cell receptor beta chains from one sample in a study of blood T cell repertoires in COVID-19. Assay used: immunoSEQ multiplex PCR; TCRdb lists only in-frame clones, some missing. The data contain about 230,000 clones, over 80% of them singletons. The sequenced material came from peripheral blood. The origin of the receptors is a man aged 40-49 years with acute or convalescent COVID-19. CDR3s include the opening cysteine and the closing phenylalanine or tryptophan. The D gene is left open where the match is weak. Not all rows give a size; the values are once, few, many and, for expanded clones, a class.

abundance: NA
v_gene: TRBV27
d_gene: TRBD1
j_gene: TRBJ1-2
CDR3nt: TGTGCCAGCAGTTTATCAGCAGGGGGCTTCTATGGCTACACCTTC
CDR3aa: CASSLSAGGFYGYTF

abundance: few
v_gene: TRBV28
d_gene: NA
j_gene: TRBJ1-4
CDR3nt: TGTGCCAGCAGCCGGACAGCCACAACTAATGAAAAACTGTTTTTT
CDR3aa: CASSRTATTNEKLFF

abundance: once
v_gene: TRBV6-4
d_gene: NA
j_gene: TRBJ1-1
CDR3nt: TGTGCCAGCAGTGCCTTGGGGGGGACTGAAGCTTTCTTT
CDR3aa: CASSALGGTEAFF

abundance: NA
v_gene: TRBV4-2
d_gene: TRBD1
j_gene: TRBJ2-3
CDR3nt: TGTGCCAGCAGCCAAGATCAGGGACAGTTAACAGATACGCAGTATTTT
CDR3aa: CASSQDQGQLTDTQYF

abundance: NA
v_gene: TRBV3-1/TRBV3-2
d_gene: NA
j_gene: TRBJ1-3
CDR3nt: TGTGCCAGCAGCCCGGGGTCTGGAAACACCATATATTTT
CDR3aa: CASSPGSGNTIYF

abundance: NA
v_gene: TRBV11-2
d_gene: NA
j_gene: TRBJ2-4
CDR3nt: TGTGCCAGCAGCCCCCTGGGGGCAGGCGCGGACATTCAGTACTTC
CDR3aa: CASSPLGAGADIQYF

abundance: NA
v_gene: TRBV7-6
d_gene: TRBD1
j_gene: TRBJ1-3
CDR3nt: TGTGCCAGCAGCTCCGGCAGGGGGCCGGGAAACACCATATATTTT
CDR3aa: CASSSGRGPGNTIYF

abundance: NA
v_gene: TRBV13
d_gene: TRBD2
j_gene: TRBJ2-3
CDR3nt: TGTGCCAGCAGCCGGATTAGCGGGGGATTCACAGATACGCAGTATTTT
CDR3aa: CASSRISGGFTDTQYF

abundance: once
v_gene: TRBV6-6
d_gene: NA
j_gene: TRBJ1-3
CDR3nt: TGTGCCAGCAGCCAAGAGAGGCCCAGCTCTGGAAACACCATATATTTT
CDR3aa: CASSQERPSSGNTIYF

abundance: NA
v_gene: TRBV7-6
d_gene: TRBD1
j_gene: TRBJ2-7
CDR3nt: TGTGCCAGCAGCTTAGGGGGACAGGAGAGCTCCTACGAGCAGTACTTC
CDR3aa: CASSLGGQESSYEQYF

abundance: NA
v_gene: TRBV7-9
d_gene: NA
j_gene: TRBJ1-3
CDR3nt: TGTGCCAGCAGCTTAGGGACTCCTGGAAACACCATATATTTT
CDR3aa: CASSLGTPGNTIYF

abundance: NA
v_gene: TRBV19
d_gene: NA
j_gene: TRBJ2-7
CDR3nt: TGTGCCAGTAGTACGTATAGCGGTAGCTCCTACGAGCAGTACTTC
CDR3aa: CASSTYSGSSYEQYF

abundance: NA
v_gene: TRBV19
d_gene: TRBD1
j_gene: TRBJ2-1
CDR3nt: TGTGCCAGTAGTATCACAGGGGGAAATGAGCAGTTCTTC
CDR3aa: CASSITGGNEQFF

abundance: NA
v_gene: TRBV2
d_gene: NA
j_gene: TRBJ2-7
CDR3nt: TGTGCCAGCAGAGAGGGCCCCCCGAGTGACGAGCAGTACTTC
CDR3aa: CASREGPPSDEQYF

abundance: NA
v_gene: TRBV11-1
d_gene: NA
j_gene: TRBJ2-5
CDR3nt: TGTGCCAGCAGGGAGGAAGAGACCCAGTACTTC
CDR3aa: CASREEETQYF

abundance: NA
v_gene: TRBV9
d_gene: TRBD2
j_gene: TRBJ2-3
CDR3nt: TGTGCCAGCAGCGTAGAGGGAAGCGGGAGGGCCCCAGATACGCAGTATTTT
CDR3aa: CASSVEGSGRAPDTQYF

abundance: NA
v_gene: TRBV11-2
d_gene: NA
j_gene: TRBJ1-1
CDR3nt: TGTGCCAGCAGCTCCTACACTGAAGCTTTCTTT
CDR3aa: CASSSYTEAFF

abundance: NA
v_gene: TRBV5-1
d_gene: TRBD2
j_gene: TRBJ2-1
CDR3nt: TGCGCCAGCAGCTTGCAACTAGCGGGAGGCTACAATGAGCAGTTCTTC
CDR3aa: CASSLQLAGGYNEQFF

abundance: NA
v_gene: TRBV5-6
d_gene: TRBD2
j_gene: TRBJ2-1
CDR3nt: TGTGCCAGCATCAGCGGGAGGGCATACAGCTCCTACAATGAGCAGTTCTTC
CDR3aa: CASISGRAYSSYNEQFF

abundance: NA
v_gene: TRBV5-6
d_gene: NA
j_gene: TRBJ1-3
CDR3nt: TGTGCCAGCAGCCAGCCAGGGGAGAGTGGAAACACCATATATTTT
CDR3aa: CASSQPGESGNTIYF

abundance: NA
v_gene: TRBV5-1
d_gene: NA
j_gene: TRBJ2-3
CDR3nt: TGCGCCAGCAGCTTGGCGGGGGTCGCCACAGATACGCAGTATTTT
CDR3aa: CASSLAGVATDTQYF

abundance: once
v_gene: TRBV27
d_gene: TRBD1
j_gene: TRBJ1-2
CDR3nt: TGTGCCAGCAGCCGGGCAGACAGGGGGGGTGGCTACACCTTC
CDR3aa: CASSRADRGGGYTF

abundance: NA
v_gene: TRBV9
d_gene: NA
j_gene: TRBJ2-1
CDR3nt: TGTGCCAGCAGCGTAGACGGGGTTAGATTGTTCTTC
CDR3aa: CASSVDGVRLFF

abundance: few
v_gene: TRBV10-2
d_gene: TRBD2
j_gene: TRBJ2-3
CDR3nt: TGCGCCAGCAGTGTTTCCAACGGGCTAGCGGATCTGAATACGCAGTATTTT
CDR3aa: CASSVSNGLADLNTQYF

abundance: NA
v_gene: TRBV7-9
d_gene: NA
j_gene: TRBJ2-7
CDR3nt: TGTGCCAGCAGCTTAGACCCGGGAGAGGAGCAGTACTTC
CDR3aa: CASSLDPGEEQYF

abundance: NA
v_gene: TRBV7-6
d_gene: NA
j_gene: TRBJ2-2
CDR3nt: TGTGCCAGCAGCTTAATGGGGGGGGCAACCGGGGAGCTGTTTTTT
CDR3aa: CASSLMGGATGELFF

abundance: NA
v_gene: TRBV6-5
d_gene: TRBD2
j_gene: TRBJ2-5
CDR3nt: TGTGCCAGCAGTTACCTAGCGGGGGGAGAGACCCAGTACTTC
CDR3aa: CASSYLAGGETQYF

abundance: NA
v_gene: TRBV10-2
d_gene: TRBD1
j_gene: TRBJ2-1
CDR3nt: TGCGCCAGCAAGGACAGGGGCCCCTACAATGAGCAGTTCTTC
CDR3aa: CASKDRGPYNEQFF

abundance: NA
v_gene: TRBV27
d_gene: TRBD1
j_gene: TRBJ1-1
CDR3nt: TGTGCCAGCAGTTTGTTAACAGGGGGGCCCACTGAAGCTTTCTTT
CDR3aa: CASSLLTGGPTEAFF

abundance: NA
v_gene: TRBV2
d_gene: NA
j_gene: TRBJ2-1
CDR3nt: TGTGCCAGCAGCTATCTCAATGAGCAGTTCTTC
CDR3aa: CASSYLNEQFF

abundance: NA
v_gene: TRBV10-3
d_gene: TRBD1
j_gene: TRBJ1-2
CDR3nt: TGTGCCATCAGTGGGGGAGGACAGGGTAGCTCTGGCTACACCTTC
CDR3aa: CAISGGGQGSSGYTF

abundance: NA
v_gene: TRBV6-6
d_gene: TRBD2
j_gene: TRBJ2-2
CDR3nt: TGTGCCAGCAGCGGGACTAGCATAACCGGGGAGCTGTTTTTT
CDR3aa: CASSGTSITGELFF

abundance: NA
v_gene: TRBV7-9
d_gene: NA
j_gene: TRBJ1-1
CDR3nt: TGTGCCAGCAGCCTGGGGCAGGGGAACACTGAAGCTTTCTTT
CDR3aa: CASSLGQGNTEAFF

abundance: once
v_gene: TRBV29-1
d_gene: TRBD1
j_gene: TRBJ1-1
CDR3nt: TGCAGCGTTGAGGACAGGGGAGAGGGTACTGAAGCTTTCTTT
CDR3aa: CSVEDRGEGTEAFF

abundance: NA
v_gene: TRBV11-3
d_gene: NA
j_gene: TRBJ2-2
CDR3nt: TGTGCCAGCAGCTTAAGAGTTACCGGGGAGCTGTTTTTT
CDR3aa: CASSLRVTGELFF

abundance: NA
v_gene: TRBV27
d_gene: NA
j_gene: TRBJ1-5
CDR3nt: TGTGCCAGCAGTCCGCCGGGGGGCTATCAGCCCCAGCATTTT
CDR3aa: CASSPPGGYQPQHF

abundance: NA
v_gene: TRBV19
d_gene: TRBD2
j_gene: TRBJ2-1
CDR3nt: TGTGCCAGTAGTCCACTAGCGGGAGCGGAAAATGAGCAGTTCTTC
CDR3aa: CASSPLAGAENEQFF

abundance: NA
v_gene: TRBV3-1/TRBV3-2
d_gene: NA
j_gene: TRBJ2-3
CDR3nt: TGTGCCAGCAGCCAAACAAGAAGCACAGATACGCAGTATTTT
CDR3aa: CASSQTRSTDTQYF

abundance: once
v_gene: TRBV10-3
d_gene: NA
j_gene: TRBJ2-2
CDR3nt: TGTGCCATCAGTCACAGACTGATGGAGGGCACCGGGGAGCTGTTTTTT
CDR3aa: CAISHRLMEGTGELFF